Reported below is one TCR beta chain. This entry belongs to a study of high-grade serous ovarian cancer treatment subgroups. TCRdb's table, derived via immunoSEQ multiplex PCR, lists solely in-frame clones and lacks some. The sample contains about 28,000 clones, around 80% of which appear only once. The CDR3 is 14 residues long. Per the germline V gene, CDR1 is MNHNY and CDR2 is SVGAGI (reference sequence). The germline V and J ends were trimmed by 4 bases and 5 bases, with 12 bases remaining between them. The tumor samples were collected prior to definitive surgery or chemotherapy. The sample taken for sequencing was tumor tissue. This receptor was obtained from a human donor with high-grade serous ovarian cancer. The chain couples TRBV6-6 to TRBJ2-1, with a weak D call TRBD1 (6 bases). The CDR3 region has the DNA TGTGCCAGCAGTTTTCAGGGGAAAAACAATGAGCAGTTCTTC. As protein: CASSFQGKNNEQFF.